These 6 T cell receptor beta chains were sequenced from one sample in a study of shared clonotypes between healthy human individuals. The method was immunoSEQ multiplex PCR; TCRdb's version includes in-frame clones alone and lacks a portion of them. The table has roughly 1,800,000 clones, just under 95% seen once. CD45RO-negative CD8 cells positively selected for CCR7 made up the naive population, which excluded terminally differentiated effector memory CD45RA+ cells. The sequenced material came from naive CD8+ T cells sorted from blood. These receptors were taken from a man between 18 and 35 years old in good health.

Turning to this clone: Just one base apart from a much larger clone, this may be a read error. Additional DNA sequences in this sample encode the identical CDR3. This chain connects TRBV7-9 to TRBJ2-3; D is unresolved. This CDR3 contains 12 residues. Germline V gene sequence: CDR1 SEHNR, CDR2 FQNEAQ (reference sequence). V lost 5 bases to trimming and J lost 1 base, with 4 bases between them. The CDR3 reads CASSLGTDTQYF. The DNA for the CDR3 is TGTGCCAGCAGCCTGGGCACAGATACGCAGTATTTT. The entire variable domain, with the rest obtained from reference TRBV7-9 and TRBJ2-3, is as follows: DTGVSQNPRHKITKRGQNVTFRCDPISEHNRLYWYRQTLGQGPEFLTYFQNEAQLEKSRLLSDRFSAERPKGSFSTLEIQRTEQGDSAMYLCASSLGTDTQYFGPGTRLTVL.

V gene TRBV27 combines with J gene TRBJ2-1, with a weak D call TRBD1 (5 bases). V was cut by 0 bases and J by 4 bases, with 10 bases left in between. This CDR3 contains 15 residues. CDR1 and CDR2 from the germline V gene are MNHEY and SMNVEV (reference sequence). DNA of the CDR3: TGTGCCAGCAGTTTATCGGGGCCCCTTTACAATGAGCAGTTCTTC. This codes for CASSLSGPLYNEQFF.

The J gene is TRBJ1-2, the V gene TRBV28, with 11 bases fitting TRBD1. The ends lost 6 bases at V and 8 bases at J; junction bases unmatched: 11. Germline V gives CDR1 MDHEN, CDR2 SYDVKM. The CDR3 loop spans 15 amino acids. CDR3 sequence: CASRPFGQGAQGYTF. The CDR3 bases are TGTGCCAGCAGACCCTTTGGACAGGGGGCGCAGGGCTACACCTTC.

V usage is TRBV27 and J usage is TRBJ2-7, with 7 bases identical to TRBD1. Unmatched junction bases numbered 6, after V lost 2 bases and J lost 2 bases. The V gene's germline CDR1 is MNHEY and CDR2 SMNVEV (reference sequence). This CDR3 has 15 amino acids. The CDR3: CASSLNEQGPYEQYF. DNA of the CDR3: TGTGCCAGCAGTTTAAACGAACAGGGGCCCTACGAGCAGTACTTC.

Comments on this clone: In the same sample, other DNA sequences code for this CDR3. This rearrangement joins TRBV6-1 to TRBJ2-2; 10 bases fit TRBD2. Germline CDR1 and CDR2: MNHNS and SASEGT. This CDR3 has 16 residues. The J segment lost 0 bases and the V segment lost 3 bases, leaving 1 base of the junction unmatched. Written as DNA, the CDR3 is TGTGCCAGCAGTGAGCTAGCGGGGGCGAACACCGGGGAGCTGTTTTTT. Its translation is CASSELAGANTGELFF.

This sequence joins TRBV2 and TRBJ2-3; perhaps TRBD2 as D (5 bases). V lost 6 bases and J lost 2, with 12 bases in between. Germline-derived CDR1 and CDR2 are SNHLY and FYNNEI. The CDR3 has 14 amino acids. CDR3 region: CASRLSGATDTQYF. CDR3 DNA: TGTGCCAGCAGATTGAGCGGAGCCACAGATACGCAGTATTTT.